The entry that follows covers one TCR beta chain sequence. The antigen remains unidentified. The CDR3 runs to 16 residues. From germline, CDR1 is SEHNR and CDR2 FQNEAQ (reference sequence). Deletions cut 2 bases from V and 4 bases from J, with 17 bases between. This sample was taken from a study of post-analysis software for immune sequencing data. For the study at large: Recorded subtypes: relapsing-remitting, secondary progressive, progressive-relapsing; some patients unannotated. Overall study results and limits: Compared with controls, patients had more of about 5 TRBV segments, including TRBV5-6, TRBV5-1 and TRBV20-1. For normalized Chao1 diversity, multiple sclerosis patients scored significantly lower than controls did. F measure showed strong co-clustering of same-batch samples.

cDNA libraries for TCR beta contained unique molecular identifiers. TCRdb redid the calling of the PCR reads with MiXCR, one entry per CDR3 protein. The sample lists 380,000 or so distinct CDR3 sequences, less than 40% occurring once. The clonotype was recovered from a girl between 10 and 17 years old with multiple sclerosis. Sample: blood. This sequence joins TRBV7-9 and TRBJ1-1; possibly TRBD1 for D (6 bases). The CDR3 bases are TGTGCCAGCAGCTTACCGACAGGTACGACTGGCACTGAAGCTTTCTTT. As protein: CASSLPTGTTGTEAFF.